A single sample gave rise to the 30 T cell receptor beta chains below, sequenced in a study of T cells in women clearing cervical HPV infection. Sequencing used immunoSEQ multiplex PCR; TCRdb keeps in-frame clones, though not all of them. The table lists approximately 16,000 clones. Sequencing used blood buffy coat. The receptors were gathered from a woman aged 18 to 69 with a cervical HPV16 infection that either progressed to CIN3+ or cleared (not recorded which).

As to this clone: The read ends 3 residues early relative to the CDR3; the germline J gene fills the gap. The chain is built from TRBV19 and TRBJ2-3; TRBD2 agrees at 7 bases. J gave up 2 bases and V 6 bases, and 14 bases lay outside the gene matches. Germline V gives CDR1 LNHDA, CDR2 SQIVND (reference sequence). The CDR3 is made up of 17 amino acids. The sequenced CDR3 bases are TGTGCCAGTAGCAAGCGGGGCGGCGGAATACACACAGATACG. It codes for CASSKRGGGIHTDT. The CDR3, in full, reads CASSKRGGGIHTDTQYF. The full variable domain, with the rest looked up from reference TRBV19 and TRBJ2-3, is DGGITQSPKYLFRKEGQNVTLSCEQNLNHDAMYWYRQDPGQGLRLIYYSQIVNDFQKGDIAEGYSVSREKKESFPLTVTSAQKNPTAFYLCASSKRGGGIHTDTQYFGPGTRLTVL.

On this clone itself: The read stops 3 residues short of the end of the CDR3; the missing end is completed from the germline J gene. This chain joins TRBV6-2 or TRBV6-3 and TRBJ1-2; maybe TRBD1 (6 bases). CDR3 length: 14 residues. The germline CDR1 and CDR2 sequences are MNHEY and SVGEGT. The sequenced CDR3 bases are TGTGCCAGCAGCCGAGGAAACACAGGGAACGGC. It yields the protein CASSRGNTGNG. The CDR3 in its entirety is CASSRGNTGNGYTF.

About this clone: The read finishes 3 residues shy of the CDR3 end, and the germline J gene is used to complete it. This chain connects TRBV20-1 to TRBJ1-1; the match to TRBD1 covers 10 bases. CDR1 and CDR2 (germline): DFQATT, SNEGSKA (reference sequence). V shed 6 bases and J 3 bases; nucleotides not matched to a gene: 7. The CDR3 extends over 14 amino acids. The CDR3 bases that were read are TGCAGTGCCCTACCGGGGACAGGGGACACTGAA. The encoded protein is CSALPGTGDTE. In full, the CDR3 reads CSALPGTGDTEAFF.

Points on this clone: Compared with germline, one end of the junction differs, possibly owing to a read error. The DNA ends 3 residues before the CDR3 does, and the rest of the CDR3 is filled in from the germline J gene. J is TRBJ1-2 and V is TRBV4-2, with D possibly matching TRBD1 (6 bases). CDR1 is LGHNA and CDR2 is YNFKEQ in the germline V gene. The length of the CDR3 is 16 residues. The sequenced CDR3 bases are TGCGCCAGCAGCCAAGATTTTAGGGCAGACAGGTCCGGC. Its protein product is CASSQDFRADRSG. The full-length CDR3 reads as CASSQDFRADRSGYTF.

Of note for this clone: Sequencing ends 3 residues short of the CDR3 end; the germline J gene provides the rest. This chain joins TRBV6-1 and TRBJ1-5; 7 positions match TRBD1. Germline values: CDR1 MNHNS, CDR2 SASEGT. J lost 1 base, V lost 4 bases, and 4 bases had no gene match. The CDR3 runs to 15 residues. CDR3 protein: CASSVQGGSNQPQHF. CDR3 bases read: TGTGCCAGCAGTGTTCAGGGGGGAAGCAATCAGCCC.

Turning to this clone: The sequenced fragment ends 3 residues before the CDR3 boundary, so the rest is inferred from the germline J gene. The gene calls are TRBV5-1 and TRBJ2-5; 7 bases align to TRBD2. V dropped 3 bases and J dropped 4; count of bases not matched to a gene: 12. Per germline, CDR1 SGHRS and CDR2 YFSETQ. The CDR3 sequence is 16 residues long. CDR3 protein: CASSSATSPPTETQYF. The sequenced part of the CDR3 DNA is TGCGCCAGCAGCTCCGCGACTAGCCCACCTACAGAGACC.

Comment on this clone: The read ends 3 residues shy of where the CDR3 ends; the end is completed using the germline J gene. V gene TRBV6-1 combines with J gene TRBJ1-4; TRBD1 aligns across 7 bases. Germline V gene sequence: CDR1 MNHNS, CDR2 SASEGT. The CDR3 covers 14 residues. Trimming took 3 bases from V and 8 from J; bases not matched to a gene: 6. The CDR3 region is CASSEGQGVEKLFF. CDR3 DNA (partial): TGTGCCAGCAGTGAGGGGCAGGGGGTGGAAAAA.

As concerns this clone: Sequencing ends 3 residues short of the CDR3 end; the germline J gene provides the rest. This chain links TRBV2 with TRBJ2-7; D possibly corresponds to TRBD2 (7 bases). Germline V gives CDR1 SNHLY, CDR2 FYNNEI. The V gene lost 1 base and the J gene lost 0 bases, with 10 bases spanning the gap. The CDR3 sequence is 15 residues long. The covered CDR3 bases are TGTGCCAGCAGTGAAGTGGGGGGGCACTCCTACGAG. Its protein is CASSEVGGHSYE. In full, the CDR3 is CASSEVGGHSYEQYF. The whole variable domain, remainder taken from reference TRBV2 and TRBJ2-7, is EPEVTQTPSHQVTQMGQEVILRCVPISNHLYFYWYRQILGQKVEFLVSFYNNEISEKSEIFDDQFSVERPDGSNFTLKIRSTKLEDSAMYFCASSEVGGHSYEQYFGPGTRLTVT.

The CDR3 sequence is CASSPGHFFGSSPLHF. The CDR3 DNA, read in part, is TGTGCCAGCAGTCCGGGACACTTTTTCGGGTCGTCACCC. V and J are TRBV28 and TRBJ1-6; TRBD1 might be the D (6 bases). The read is 3 residues too short to cover the CDR3 end, so that end is filled in from the germline J gene. Trimming took off 5 bases at V and 10 bases at J, with 21 bases between the two ends. CDR1 and CDR2 from the germline V gene are MDHEN and SYDVKM. CDR3 size: 16 residues.

With regard to this clone: The read terminates 3 residues ahead of where the CDR3 ends, so the germline J gene completes it. The gene calls are TRBV30 and TRBJ1-3; unclear D gene. The V gene lost 2 bases and the J gene lost 0 bases, with 5 bases spanning the gap. This CDR3 has 13 residues. Germline V gene data show CDR1 as GTSNPN and CDR2 as SVGIG (reference sequence). The DNA read from the CDR3 is TGTGCCTGGAGTCAGTTCTCTGGAAACACC. This gives the protein CAWSQFSGNT. From start to end, the CDR3 is CAWSQFSGNTIYF.

As for this clone: The read ends 3 residues before the CDR3 terminus; that terminus is restored from the germline J gene. The chain employs TRBV20-1 and TRBJ2-3; 9 bases line up with TRBD2. V was clipped by 7 bases and J by 2 bases; unmatched bases: 4. This CDR3 region has 13 residues. The germline CDR1 and CDR2 sequences are DFQATT and SNEGSKA (reference sequence). CDR3 bases read: TGCAGTGTGGCGGGGGGGCCCACAGATACG. This codes for CSVAGGPTDT. The full CDR3 is CSVAGGPTDTQYF.

Of note for this clone: Sequencing ends 3 residues short of the CDR3 end; the germline J gene provides the rest. V is TRBV18 and J is TRBJ1-2, with D hard to call. CDR1 KGHSH and CDR2 LQKENI come from the germline V gene. The CDR3 covers 16 residues. V gave up 2 bases and J gave up 4 bases, with 17 bases separating them. CDR3 residues: CASSPESYSSGYGYTF. The CDR3 DNA, read in part, is TGTGCCAGCTCACCAGAGTCCTACTCCTCTGGCTATGGC.

Concerning this clone: The read terminates 3 residues before the CDR3 end, so the remaining end is supplied by the germline J gene. This sequence joins TRBV5-4 and TRBJ1-6, with 8 bases that match TRBD1. V dropped 9 bases and J dropped 8; count of bases not matched to a gene: 7. Germline V gene lookup returns CDR1 SGHNT and CDR2 YYREEE (reference sequence). The CDR3 is 13 residues long. CDR3 residues: CATQTGADSPLHF. The sequenced part of the CDR3 DNA is TGTGCCACCCAGACAGGGGCGGATTCACCC.

Regarding this clone: The read finishes 3 residues shy of the CDR3 end, and the germline J gene is used to complete it. J is TRBJ1-5 and V is TRBV7-2; D gene ambiguous. Germline V gene lookup returns CDR1 SGHTA and CDR2 FQGNSA. The V and J ends lost 2 bases and 1 base respectively, with 6 bases between them. The CDR3 length is 14 residues. CDR3 DNA, as far as it was read: TGTGCCAGCAGCTTATCCCGGAGCAATCAGCCC. Translated: CASSLSRSNQP. The complete CDR3 protein is CASSLSRSNQPQHF.

With regard to this clone: The missing CDR3 end, 3 residues past where the read stops, is filled in from the germline J gene. The rearrangement joins TRBV19 to TRBJ1-1, with TRBD1 matching over 11 bases. The CDR3 spans 17 residues. V trimming: 5 bases; J trimming: 0 bases; junction bases outside the gene matches: 8. Germline loops: CDR1 LNHDA, CDR2 SQIVND (reference sequence). CDR3 sequence reads: CASSFRDRGFMNTEAFF. The sequenced part of the CDR3 DNA is TGTGCCAGTAGTTTCCGGGACAGGGGGTTTATGAACACTGAA.

A note on this clone: The CDR3 end falls 3 residues outside the read, so it is completed with the germline J gene. The V and J genes are TRBV18 and TRBJ1-1, with D possibly TRBD1 on 5 matching bases. CDR3 length: 13 amino acids. Looked up from germline, CDR1 is KGHSH and CDR2 is LQKENI. The V end lost 5 bases, the J end lost 7 bases, and 14 bases lay between the germline ends. The CDR3 DNA, read in part, is TGTGCCAGCTCATCGGGGGTATCCAATGAA. Its protein is CASSSGVSNE. The whole CDR3 protein reads CASSSGVSNEAFF.

About this clone itself: Read sequence stops 3 residues before the CDR3 end, and the germline J gene provides the missing end. V is TRBV15 and J is TRBJ2-7, with TRBD2 matching over 8 bases. This CDR3 has 14 amino acids. V gave up 5 bases and J gave up 6 bases; unmatched junction bases: 9. Germline V CDR1 and CDR2: LNHNV, YYDKDF (reference sequence). The CDR3 region is CATSPRGGTFEQYF. CDR3 DNA, as far as it was read: TGTGCCACCAGCCCCCGGGGGGGTACGTTCGAG.

About this clone itself: From the germline J gene comes the end of the CDR3, since the read stops 3 residues before it. The chain recombines TRBV15 with TRBJ2-1; D is ambiguous. The CDR3 is 15 residues long. Trimming left V 5 bases short and J 8 bases short, with 19 bases between. Germline V CDR1 and CDR2: LNHNV, YYDKDF (reference sequence). The covered CDR3 bases are TGTGCCACCAGCCCCGGCCTCGGCAGGAGTGATGAG. Residues: CATSPGLGRSDE. The whole CDR3 sequence is CATSPGLGRSDEQFF. Using reference TRBV15 and TRBJ2-1 for the parts outside the CDR3, the full variable domain is DAMVIQNPRYQVTQFGKPVTLSCSQTLNHNVMYWYQQKSSQAPKLLFHYYDKDFNNEADTPDNFQSRRPNTSFCFLDIRSPGLGDTAMYLCATSPGLGRSDEQFFGPGTRLTVL.

With regard to this clone: Read data end 3 residues before the CDR3 end; the end is taken from the germline J gene. The chain joins TRBV7-2 to TRBJ1-2; 7 bases are a match to TRBD1. The CDR3 is 15 amino acids. V lost 4 bases, J lost 2 bases, and 7 bases stayed unmatched. Germline loops: CDR1 SGHTA, CDR2 FQGNSA. Here the CDR3 reads CASSSIGQANYGYTF. The sequenced CDR3 bases are TGTGCCAGCAGCTCAATAGGACAGGCAAACTATGGC. The entire variable domain, with the rest obtained from reference TRBV7-2 and TRBJ1-2, is as follows: GAGVSQSPSNKVTEKGKDVELRCDPISGHTALYWYRQSLGQGLEFLIYFQGNSAPDKSGLPSDRFSAERTGGSVSTLTIQRTQQEDSAVYLCASSSIGQANYGYTFGSGTRLTVV.

Points on this clone: The observed sequence ends 3 residues before the CDR3 terminus, with the missing tail filled in from the germline J gene. The chain employs TRBV20-1 and TRBJ2-7; D gene unclear. V lost 6 bases, J lost 6 bases, and 12 bases lay in between. Germline CDR1 DFQATT, CDR2 SNEGSKA (reference sequence). The CDR3 is 11 amino acids. The DNA read from the CDR3 is TGCAGTGCGACTGACGGCTTCGAG. It encodes CSATDGFE. The CDR3 reads in full as CSATDGFEQYF.

Of note for this clone: The read gets to within 3 residues of the CDR3 end, and the germline J gene fills in the rest. The gene calls are TRBV5-1 and TRBJ2-1; D is perhaps TRBD1 or TRBD2 (5 bases each). The CDR3 loop spans 15 amino acids. CDR1 and CDR2 (germline): SGHRS, YFSETQ. The V end lost 4 bases, the J end lost 1 base, and 12 bases lay between the germline ends. CDR3 residues: CASSLSEGSYNEQFF. CDR3 bases read: TGCGCCAGCAGCCTCTCCGAGGGGTCCTACAATGAG.

Here the CDR3 reads CASSPSGGQDEQYF. The CDR3 bases that were read are TGTGCCAGCAGCCCTAGCGGGGGGCAGGACGAG. This sequence joins TRBV5-6 and TRBJ2-7; 11 bases line up with TRBD2. The read finishes 3 residues shy of the CDR3 end, and the germline J gene is used to complete it. Germline V gives CDR1 SGHDT, CDR2 YYEEEE. Losses at the gene ends were 4 bases for V and 5 bases for J; bases not matched to a gene: 5. The CDR3 totals 14 residues.

A remark on this clone: The missing CDR3 end, 3 residues past where the read stops, is filled in from the germline J gene. The chain carries TRBV19 and TRBJ2-5, with 10 positions matching TRBD1. Losses at the gene ends were 7 bases for V and 4 bases for J; bases not matched to a gene: 6. Germline lookup yields CDR1 LNHDA and CDR2 SQIVND (reference sequence). The CDR3 has 14 residues. The sequenced part of the CDR3 DNA is TGTGCCAGTAATTGGGGGGACAGGGGAGAGACC. Translated, it gives CASNWGDRGET. The CDR3 as a whole reads CASNWGDRGETQYF.

Details on this clone: With the read ending 3 residues before the CDR3 end, the germline J gene is used to fill in that end. This chain connects TRBV2 to TRBJ2-2, with TRBD1 matching over 7 bases. The CDR3 extends over 14 amino acids. V was clipped by 6 bases and J by 3 bases; unmatched bases: 4. Germline V gives CDR1 SNHLY, CDR2 FYNNEI. The DNA read from the CDR3 is TGTGCCAGCAGGCCCGGACAGGACACCGGGGAG. Its translation is CASRPGQDTGE. The whole CDR3 is CASRPGQDTGELFF.

Details on this clone: The read terminates 3 residues ahead of where the CDR3 ends, so the germline J gene completes it. V and J are TRBV6-1 and TRBJ2-3; TRBD1 matches 7 bases. CDR3 size: 15 residues. The germline gives CDR1 MNHNS, CDR2 SASEGT. The V and J ends lost 2 bases and 4 bases, in that order; junction bases with no gene match: 6. CDR3: CASSEKGQFPDTQYF. The CDR3 bases that were read are TGTGCCAGCAGTGAAAAGGGACAGTTTCCAGATACG.

Points on this clone: The observed sequence ends 3 residues before the CDR3 terminus, with the missing tail filled in from the germline J gene. The chain combines TRBV5-5 with TRBJ1-2; 8 bases align to TRBD1. Germline V gene lookup returns CDR1 SGHKS and CDR2 YYEKEE (reference sequence). V was pared by 1 base and J by 6 bases, with 2 bases of the junction left unmatched. The CDR3 is made up of 13 amino acids. CDR3 amino acids: CASSLQGADGYTF. CDR3 bases read: TGTGCCAGCAGCTTGCAGGGGGCCGATGGC.

About this clone: The read finishes 3 residues shy of the CDR3 end, and the germline J gene is used to complete it. The chain has TRBV7-9 and TRBJ1-1, with 9 bases identical to TRBD1. Germline-derived CDR1 and CDR2 are SEHNR and FQNEAQ (reference sequence). This CDR3 has 14 amino acids. The CDR3 reads CASSLDAGQGRAFF. The CDR3 DNA, read in part, is TGTGCCAGCAGCTTAGATGCGGGACAGGGTAGG.

Concerning this clone itself: Read coverage stops 3 residues before the CDR3 terminus; the germline J gene supplies the remainder. The V and J genes are TRBV2 and TRBJ2-7; 10 nucleotides align to TRBD1. V dropped 5 bases and J dropped 2; count of bases not matched to a gene: 3. CDR1 is SNHLY and CDR2 is FYNNEI in the germline V gene. CDR3 size: 14 residues. The chain's CDR3 is CASSIGTGAYEQYF. The sequenced CDR3 bases are TGTGCCAGCAGTATTGGGACAGGGGCCTACGAG. The entire variable domain, with the rest obtained from reference TRBV2 and TRBJ2-7, is as follows: EPEVTQTPSHQVTQMGQEVILRCVPISNHLYFYWYRQILGQKVEFLVSFYNNEISEKSEIFDDQFSVERPDGSNFTLKIRSTKLEDSAMYFCASSIGTGAYEQYFGPGTRLTVT.

With respect to this clone: From the germline J gene comes the end of the CDR3, since the read stops 3 residues before it. This rearrangement joins TRBV27 to TRBJ1-2; TRBD1 agrees at 9 bases. Germline-derived CDR1 and CDR2 are MNHEY and SMNVEV (reference sequence). CDR3 length equals 14 residues. CDR3 region: CASSFGTGTFGYTF. CDR3 DNA, as far as it was read: TGTGCCAGCAGTTTTGGGACAGGGACTTTCGGC.

As concerns this clone: The read ends 3 residues shy of where the CDR3 ends; the end is completed using the germline J gene. The J gene is TRBJ1-6, the V gene TRBV2; D unresolved. Germline V gene data show CDR1 as SNHLY and CDR2 as FYNNEI. V was cut by 1 base and J by 7 bases, with 2 bases left in between. CDR3 size: 12 residues. CDR3 residues: CASSEVNSPLHF. The part of the CDR3 DNA that was read is TGTGCCAGCAGTGAAGTAAATTCACCC.